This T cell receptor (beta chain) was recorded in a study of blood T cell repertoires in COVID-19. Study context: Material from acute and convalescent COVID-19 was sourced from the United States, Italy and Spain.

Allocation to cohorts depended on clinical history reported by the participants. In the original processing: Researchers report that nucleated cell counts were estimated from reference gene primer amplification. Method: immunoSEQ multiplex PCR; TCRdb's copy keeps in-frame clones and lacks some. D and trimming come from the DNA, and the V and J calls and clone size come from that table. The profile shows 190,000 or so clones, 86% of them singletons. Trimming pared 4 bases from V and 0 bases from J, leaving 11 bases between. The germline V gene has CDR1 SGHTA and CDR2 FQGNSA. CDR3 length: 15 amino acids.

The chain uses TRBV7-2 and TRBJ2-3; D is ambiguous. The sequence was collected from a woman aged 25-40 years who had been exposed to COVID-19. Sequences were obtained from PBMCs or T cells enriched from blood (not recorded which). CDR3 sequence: CASSWWATSTDTQYF. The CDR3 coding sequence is TGTGCCAGCAGCTGGTGGGCAACTAGCACAGATACGCAGTATTTT.